The clone carrying this TCR beta chain has only a few counts. The antigen remains undetermined. Trimming removed 4 bases at V and 5 bases at J, with 11 bases between. Looked up from germline, CDR1 is MDHEN and CDR2 is SYDVKM. The CDR3 totals 13 residues. This sample is part of a study of T cell repertoires in cytomegalovirus infection. Study-level information: Both CMV infection and a matching HLA type were indicated by public TCR beta signatures. Study outcomes and limitations: Cumulative public TCR beta family frequency identified CMV carriers with the relevant HLA. HLA-C-restricted CMV-specific TCR beta clonotypes were dominant in the ex vivo response.

TCRdb re-called the reads with MiXCR, one entry per CDR3 protein. The profile covers more than 200,000 distinct CDR3 sequences, with approximately 9% appearing a single time and about 16% taken by the ten largest. The TCR comes from a human donor in good health (CMV status not recorded). Some clones in this sample may be carry-over from other donors' samples. Sequencing used PBMCs. The chain couples TRBV28 to TRBJ1-1, with unresolved D. CDR3 sequence: CASSSLEETEAFF. CDR3 DNA: TGTGCCAGCAGTTCCTTGGAGGAAACTGAAGCTTTCTTT.